One sample yielded the 20 T cell receptor beta chains listed below, sequenced in a study of blood T cell repertoires in COVID-19. This table comes from immunoSEQ multiplex PCR, and its TCRdb copy is limited to in-frame clones, with some not included. The sample has about 54,000 clones; 90% to 95% are singletons. Input material: peripheral blood. The origin of the receptors is a woman aged 55 to 70 with active or convalescent COVID-19.

This chain uses TRBV5-1 with TRBJ1-6; D not certain. Germline CDR1 SGHRS, CDR2 YFSETQ. The CDR3 covers 14 residues. Trimming removed 4 bases from V and 7 bases from J, with 12 bases in between. This CDR3 is CASSPGSLNSPLHF. The CDR3 region has the DNA TGCGCCAGCAGCCCGGGATCACTAAATTCACCCCTCCACTTT.

The chain joins TRBV28 to TRBJ1-1; perhaps TRBD1 as D (5 bases). V shed 5 bases and J shed 1 base, with 8 bases lying between them. The CDR3 is 13 amino acids. Looked up from germline, CDR1 is MDHEN and CDR2 is SYDVKM. CDR3 amino acids: CASSITGNTEAFF. In nucleotides, the CDR3 is TGTGCCAGCAGTATCACAGGGAACACTGAAGCTTTCTTT.

CDR3 DNA: TGTGCCAGCAGCTTAGCAGCAACATCGTTTACAGGGGGCAATCAGCCCCAGCATTTT. This gives the protein CASSLAATSFTGGNQPQHF. This chain connects TRBV7-8 to TRBJ1-5, with 7 bases fitting TRBD1. V shed 0 bases and J 2 bases; nucleotides not matched to a gene: 13. The CDR3 consists of 19 residues. Germline-derived CDR1 and CDR2 are SGHVS and FQNEAQ.

The chain joins TRBV27 to TRBJ2-7; 10 positions agree with TRBD1. There are 16 residues in the CDR3. Germline CDR1 reads MNHEY; CDR2 reads SMNVEV (reference sequence). Trimming removed 5 bases from V and 1 base from J; junction bases left unmatched: 8. The chain's CDR3 is CASSLFGQGGSYEQYF. CDR3 nucleotides: TGTGCCAGCAGTCTATTTGGACAGGGGGGGTCCTACGAGCAGTACTTC.

The rearrangement uses TRBV5-6 and TRBJ2-7; D is ambiguous. CDR1 SGHDT and CDR2 YYEEEE come from the germline V gene. Trimming shortened V by 3 bases and J by 4 bases, and 5 bases separated the two germline ends. The CDR3 is made up of 11 amino acids. CDR3 sequence: CASSSLYEQYF. DNA for the CDR3: TGTGCCAGCAGCTCTTTGTACGAGCAGTACTTC.

The genes are TRBV9 and TRBJ1-5, with D uncertain. This CDR3 comprises 15 residues. Germline V CDR1 and CDR2: SGDLS, YYNGEE. Trimming left V 3 bases short and J 0 bases short, with 10 bases between. CDR3 loop: CASSESHYSNQPQHF. The CDR3 bases are TGTGCCAGCAGCGAAAGTCACTATAGCAATCAGCCCCAGCATTTT. Based on the CDR3 plus reference TRBV9 and TRBJ1-5, the full variable domain is DSGVTQTPKHLITATGQRVTLRCSPRSGDLSVYWYQQSLDQGLQFLIQYYNGEERAKGNILERFSAQQFPDLHSELNLSSLELGDSALYFCASSESHYSNQPQHFGDGTRLSIL.

The V call is TRBV6-5, the J call TRBJ1-1; TRBD1 matches at 7 bases. CDR1 is MNHEY and CDR2 is SVGAGI in the germline V gene. The CDR3 has 15 amino acids. Unmatched junction bases numbered 9, after V lost 7 bases and J lost 1 base. CDR3 sequence reads: CASTDAGGANTEAFF. The DNA of the CDR3 is TGTGCCAGCACCGACGCAGGGGGAGCGAACACTGAAGCTTTCTTT.

The V gene is TRBV7-6, the J gene TRBJ2-2; 7 nucleotides line up with TRBD1. The CDR3 sequence is 15 residues long. Trimming took 4 bases from V and 6 from J; bases not matched to a gene: 8. Per germline, CDR1 SGHVS and CDR2 FNYEAQ. CDR3 protein: CASSSATGLAGELFF. CDR3 DNA sequence: TGTGCCAGCAGCTCCGCGACAGGGTTAGCCGGGGAGCTGTTTTTT.

V is TRBV24-1 and J is TRBJ1-1; D unresolved. V lost 3 bases and J 2 bases, leaving 3 bases between the germline ends. The CDR3 sequence is 12 residues long. Germline V gene data show CDR1 as KGHDR and CDR2 as SFDVKD. Here the CDR3 DNA reads TGTGCCACCAGTGATCCAAACACTGAAGCTTTCTTT. Translation gives CATSDPNTEAFF.

This chain connects TRBV30 to TRBJ1-2; 9 positions agree with TRBD1. The CDR3 covers 14 residues. V trimming: 3 bases; J trimming: 7 bases; junction bases outside the gene matches: 9. The V gene's germline CDR1 is GTSNPN and CDR2 SVGIG (reference sequence). The CDR3 DNA follows: TGTGCCTGGAGGTGGGACAGGGTCATCGGTGGCTACACCTTC. It is translated as CAWRWDRVIGGYTF.

The chain is built from TRBV2 and TRBJ1-1; 8 bases map to TRBD1. Per germline, CDR1 SNHLY and CDR2 FYNNEI. The CDR3 spans 14 residues. V shed 4 bases and J 1 base; nucleotides not matched to a gene: 2. The CDR3 sequence is CASSAGTGNTEAFF. CDR3 nucleotides: TGTGCCAGCAGTGCCGGGACAGGGAACACTGAAGCTTTCTTT.

This chain uses TRBV27 with TRBJ2-4, with 11 bases fitting TRBD2. The CDR3 runs to 21 residues. V shed 8 bases and J 1 base; nucleotides not matched to a gene: 22. CDR1 and CDR2 (germline): MNHEY, SMNVEV (reference sequence). DNA for the CDR3: TGTGCCAGCGGAACTAAGCCGGGGAGGCTAGCGGGAGGCGGGGCCAAAAACATTCAGTACTTC. It yields the protein CASGTKPGRLAGGGAKNIQYF.

The chain has TRBV15 and TRBJ2-5; 8 nucleotides agree with TRBD1. The germline V gene has CDR1 LNHNV and CDR2 YYDKDF (reference sequence). This CDR3 contains 16 residues. After removal of 0 bases from V and 5 bases from J, the junction contained 8 bases not matched to a gene. The CDR3 bases are TGTGCCACCAGCAGAGATGGACAGGGAAGGGCGGAGACCCAGTACTTC. Translating it yields CATSRDGQGRAETQYF.

This chain connects TRBV3-1 (or the pseudogene TRBV3-2) to TRBJ2-5; TRBD2 aligns across 7 bases. J lost 1 base, V lost 5 bases, and 7 bases had no gene match. This CDR3 is 15 amino acids long. CDR1 LGHDT and CDR2 YNNKEL come from the germline V gene (reference sequence). The chain's CDR3 is CASSEVTSPQETQYF. DNA for the CDR3: TGTGCCAGCAGCGAAGTGACTAGCCCCCAAGAGACCCAGTACTTC.

This chain uses TRBV28 with TRBJ2-1; D is perhaps TRBD2 (6 bases). The germline gives CDR1 MDHEN, CDR2 SYDVKM. This CDR3 is 15 amino acids long. V lost 2 bases, J lost 4 bases, and 12 bases lay in between. In DNA form, the CDR3 reads TGTGCCAGCAGTTTAGCCGGGAGCCTTTACAATGAGCAGTTCTTC. This encodes CASSLAGSLYNEQFF.

A note on this clone: Other DNA sequences in the same sample also yield this CDR3. The chain has TRBV5-1 and TRBJ1-1; weak D call: TRBD1 (5 bases). Germline assignment: CDR1 SGHRS and CDR2 YFSETQ. The CDR3 contains 14 residues. V gave up 0 bases and J gave up 2 bases, with 8 bases separating them. CDR3 nucleotides: TGCGCCAGCAGCTTGGTCGGGGGAAACACTGAAGCTTTCTTT. This codes for CASSLVGGNTEAFF.

The count of this clone is one. V is TRBV28 and J is TRBJ1-2, with D perhaps TRBD1 (6 bases). This CDR3 has 18 amino acids. Germline values: CDR1 MDHEN, CDR2 SYDVKM. The V end was cut by 6 bases, the J end by 1 base, with 24 bases between. CDR3 nucleotide sequence: TGTGCCAGCAGCTTAAAGGGACAAGAGTTCACCCTTAACTATGGCTACACCTTC. Amino acids: CASSLKGQEFTLNYGYTF.

The rearrangement links TRBV5-6 to TRBJ1-5; no clear D. This CDR3 has 18 amino acids. The germline gives CDR1 SGHDT, CDR2 YYEEEE. The V end lost 4 bases, the J end lost 0 bases, and 20 bases lay between the germline ends. The CDR3 coding sequence is TGTGCCAGCAGCCCGCTCCCGTACCGCCAGTATAGCAATCAGCCCCAGCATTTT. It encodes CASSPLPYRQYSNQPQHF.

This clone was counted a few times. Other nucleotide sequences from this sample produce the same CDR3. V gene TRBV2 combines with J gene TRBJ1-5, with D perhaps matching TRBD1 (6 bases). Germline-derived CDR1 and CDR2 are SNHLY and FYNNEI. The CDR3 extends over 13 amino acids. V was shortened by 8 bases and J by 4 bases, with 12 bases between the two germline ends. As DNA, the CDR3 is TGTGCCAGCGAGCGGCAGGGGAATCAGCCCCAGCATTTT. It is translated as CASERQGNQPQHF.

The DNA of the CDR3 is TGTGCCAGCAGCCCATACGGGAGTTCCTACAATGAGCAGTTCTTC. Translation gives CASSPYGSSYNEQFF. The V call is TRBV11-3, the J call TRBJ2-1; TRBD2 might be the D (6 bases). CDR1 and CDR2 from the germline V gene are SGHNT and YENEEA. The V gene lost 5 bases and the J gene lost 1 base, with 12 bases spanning the gap. This CDR3 comprises 15 residues.